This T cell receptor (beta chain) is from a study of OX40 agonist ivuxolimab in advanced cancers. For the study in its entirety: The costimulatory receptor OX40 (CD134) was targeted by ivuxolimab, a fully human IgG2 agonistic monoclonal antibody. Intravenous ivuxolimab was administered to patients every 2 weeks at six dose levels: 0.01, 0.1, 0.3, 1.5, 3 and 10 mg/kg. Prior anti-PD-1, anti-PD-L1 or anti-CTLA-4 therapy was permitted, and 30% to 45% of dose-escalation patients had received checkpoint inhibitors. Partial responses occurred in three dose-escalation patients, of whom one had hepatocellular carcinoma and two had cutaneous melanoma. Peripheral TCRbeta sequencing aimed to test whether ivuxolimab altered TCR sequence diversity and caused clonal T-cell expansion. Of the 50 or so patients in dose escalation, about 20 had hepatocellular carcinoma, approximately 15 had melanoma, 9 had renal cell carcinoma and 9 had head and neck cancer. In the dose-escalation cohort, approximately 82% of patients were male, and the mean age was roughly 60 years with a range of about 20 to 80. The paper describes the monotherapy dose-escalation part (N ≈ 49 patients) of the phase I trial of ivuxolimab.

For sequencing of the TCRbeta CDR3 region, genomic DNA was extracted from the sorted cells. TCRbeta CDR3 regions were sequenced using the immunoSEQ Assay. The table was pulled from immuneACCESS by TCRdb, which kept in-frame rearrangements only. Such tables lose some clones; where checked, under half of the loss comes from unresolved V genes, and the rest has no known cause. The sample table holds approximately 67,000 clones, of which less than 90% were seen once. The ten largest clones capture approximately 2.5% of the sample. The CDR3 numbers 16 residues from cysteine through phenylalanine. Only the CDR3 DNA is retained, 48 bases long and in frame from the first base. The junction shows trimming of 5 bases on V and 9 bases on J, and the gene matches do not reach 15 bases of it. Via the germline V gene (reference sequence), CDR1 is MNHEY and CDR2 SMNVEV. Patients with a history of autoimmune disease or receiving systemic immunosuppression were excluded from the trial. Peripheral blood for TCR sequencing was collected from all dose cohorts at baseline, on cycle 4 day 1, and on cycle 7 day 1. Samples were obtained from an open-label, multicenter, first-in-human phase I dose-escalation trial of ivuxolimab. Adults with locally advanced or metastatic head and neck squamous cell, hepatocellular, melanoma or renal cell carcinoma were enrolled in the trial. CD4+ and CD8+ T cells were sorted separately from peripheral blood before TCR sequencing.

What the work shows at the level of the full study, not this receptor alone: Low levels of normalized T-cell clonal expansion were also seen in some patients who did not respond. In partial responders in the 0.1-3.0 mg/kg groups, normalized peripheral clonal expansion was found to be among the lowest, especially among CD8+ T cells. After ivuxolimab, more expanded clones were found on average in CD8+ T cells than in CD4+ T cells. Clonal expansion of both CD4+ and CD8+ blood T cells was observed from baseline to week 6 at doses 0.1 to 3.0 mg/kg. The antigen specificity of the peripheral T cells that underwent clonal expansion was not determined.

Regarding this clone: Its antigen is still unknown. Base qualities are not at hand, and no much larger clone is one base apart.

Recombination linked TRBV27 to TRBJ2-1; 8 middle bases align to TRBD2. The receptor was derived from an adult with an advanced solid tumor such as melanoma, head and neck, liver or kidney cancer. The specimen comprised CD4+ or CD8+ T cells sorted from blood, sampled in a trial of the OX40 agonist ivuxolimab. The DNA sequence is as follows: TGTGCCAGCAGTACCCTAGCGGCCCTCGGGGGGGGTGAGCAGTTCTTC. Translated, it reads CASSTLAALGGGEQFF.